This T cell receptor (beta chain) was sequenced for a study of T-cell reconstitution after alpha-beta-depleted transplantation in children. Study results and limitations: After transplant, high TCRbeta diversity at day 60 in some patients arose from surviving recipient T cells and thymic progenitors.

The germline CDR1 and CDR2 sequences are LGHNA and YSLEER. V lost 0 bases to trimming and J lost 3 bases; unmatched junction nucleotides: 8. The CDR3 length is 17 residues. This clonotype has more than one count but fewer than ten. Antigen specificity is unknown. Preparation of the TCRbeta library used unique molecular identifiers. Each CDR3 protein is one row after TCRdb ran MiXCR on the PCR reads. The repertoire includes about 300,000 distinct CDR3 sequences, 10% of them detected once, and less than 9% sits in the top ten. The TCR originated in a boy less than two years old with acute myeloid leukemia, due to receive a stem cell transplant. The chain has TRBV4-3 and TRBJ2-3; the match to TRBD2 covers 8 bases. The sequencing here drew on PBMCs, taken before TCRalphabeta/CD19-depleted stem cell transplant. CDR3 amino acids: CASSQDGTSGGTDTQYF. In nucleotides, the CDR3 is TGCGCCAGCAGCCAAGATGGGACCTCGGGGGGGACAGATACGCAGTATTTT.